One sample yielded the 26 T cell receptor beta chains listed below, sequenced in a study of blood T cell repertoires in COVID-19. Sequencing was performed with immunoSEQ multiplex PCR; in TCRdb, only in-frame clones are kept and a portion is missing. Of approximately 110,000 clones detected, approximately 81% appear once; the ten largest clones hold around 6.2%. Sample: peripheral blood. The receptors were sampled from a man of 80 years or more with COVID-19, enrolled during active disease.

This chain joins TRBV11-2 and TRBJ1-1; tentative D call: TRBD1 (6 bases). CDR3 length: 15 residues. Germline CDR1 and CDR2: SGHAT and FQNNGV. V lost 3 bases and J 6 bases, leaving 17 bases between the germline ends. CDR3: CASSFTTGGDPEAFF. CDR3 nucleotide sequence: TGTGCCAGCAGCTTCACGACAGGCGGTGACCCTGAAGCTTTCTTT.

This chain uses TRBV7-3 with TRBJ2-3; 10 nucleotides match TRBD2. This CDR3 has 15 residues. Germline V gene data show CDR1 as SGHTA and CDR2 as FQGTGA. The V gene end was trimmed by 5 bases and the J gene end by 3 bases; junction bases not matched to a gene: 5. The DNA of the CDR3 is TGTGCCAGCAGCCCCGTAGCGGGAGGAACAGATACGCAGTATTTT. This encodes CASSPVAGGTDTQYF.

The chain combines TRBV28 with TRBJ2-1; no reliable D call. Per the germline V gene, CDR1 is MDHEN and CDR2 is SYDVKM. The V end was cut by 2 bases, the J end by 0 bases, with 17 bases between. The CDR3 sequence is 18 residues long. CDR3 sequence (DNA): TGTGCCAGCAGTTTAAGTCTTGACATGAGTCGCTCCTACAATGAGCAGTTCTTC. Amino acid sequence: CASSLSLDMSRSYNEQFF. The variable domain in full, completed from reference TRBV28 and TRBJ2-1, reads DVKVTQSSRYLVKRTGEKVFLECVQDMDHENMFWYRQDPGLGLRLIYFSYDVKMKEKGDIPEGYSVSREKKERFSLILESASTNQTSMYLCASSLSLDMSRSYNEQFFGPGTRLTVL.

The chain joins TRBV3-1 (or the pseudogene TRBV3-2) to TRBJ2-2; possibly TRBD2 for D (5 bases). Trimming left V 6 bases short and J 0 bases short, with 14 bases between. The CDR3 runs to 16 residues. Germline CDR1 reads LGHDT; CDR2 reads YNNKEL (reference sequence). CDR3 nucleotide sequence: TGTGCCAGCAGGCCGCTAGCTTACTCGAACACCGGGGAGCTGTTTTTT. Encoded protein: CASRPLAYSNTGELFF.

The chain uses TRBV12-2 and TRBJ2-7; no DNA check was done on the table's D call, TRBD2. TRBV12-2 is a documented pseudogene. The CDR3 is made up of 15 amino acids. The CDR3 protein is CASRPFGGRAYEQYF. CDR3 nucleotide sequence: TGTGCAAGTCGCCCCTTCGGCGGGAGGGCCTACGAGCAGTACTTC.

The table lists this clone with a few counts. The chain has TRBV3-1 (or the pseudogene TRBV3-2) and TRBJ2-1, with TRBD2 matching over 14 bases. The CDR3 has 19 residues. After removal of 4 bases from V and 1 base from J, the junction contained 9 bases not matched to a gene. Germline V gene data show CDR1 as LGHDT and CDR2 as YNNKEL (reference sequence). DNA of the CDR3: TGTGCCAGCAGCCTAAGATCGAGACTAGCGGGAGGGTCCTACAATGAGCAGTTCTTC. This codes for CASSLRSRLAGGSYNEQFF.

V and J are TRBV11-2 and TRBJ1-6; TRBD1 aligns across 7 bases. Germline CDR1 SGHAT, CDR2 FQNNGV. J gave up 2 bases and V 6 bases, and 4 bases lay outside the gene matches. The CDR3 runs to 15 residues. For the CDR3, the DNA is TGTGCCAGCAGTCAGGGACAGCCCTATAATTCACCCCTCCACTTT. It is translated as CASSQGQPYNSPLHF.

This clone came up a few times. This chain links TRBV13 with TRBJ1-6; D is perhaps TRBD1 (5 bases). There are 17 residues in the CDR3. CDR1 PRHDT and CDR2 FYEKMQ come from the germline V gene (reference sequence). The V end was cut by 0 bases, the J end by 9 bases, with 18 bases between. The CDR3 region has the DNA TGTGCCAGCAGCTTAGGCGGCGGCAGGGTTGTTGGTTCACCCCTCCACTTT. This translates into CASSLGGGRVVGSPLHF.

The rearrangement uses TRBV7-9 and TRBJ2-1; D remains unclear. The V gene's germline CDR1 is SEHNR and CDR2 FQNEAQ (reference sequence). The germline V and J ends were trimmed by 4 bases and 3 bases, with 4 bases remaining between them. This CDR3 contains 12 residues. This chain's CDR3 is CASSSYYNEQFF. The CDR3 coding sequence is TGTGCCAGCAGCTCGTACTACAATGAGCAGTTCTTC.

The chain uses TRBV27 and TRBJ2-7; D is possibly TRBD1 (6 bases). Germline V CDR1 and CDR2: MNHEY, SMNVEV (reference sequence). The V end was cut by 6 bases, the J end by 1 base, with 13 bases between. The CDR3 has 14 amino acids. The CDR3 DNA reads TGTGCCAGCAGCCAGACAGGAGTGTCCTACGAGCAGTACTTC. It yields the protein CASSQTGVSYEQYF.

The chain uses TRBV7-8 and TRBJ2-7, with 8 positions matching TRBD2. The CDR3 consists of 15 residues. Germline trimming cut 5 bases from V and 4 bases from J; bases unmatched to any gene: 10. From germline, CDR1 is SGHVS and CDR2 FQNEAQ. CDR3 residues: CASSRTREGRYEQYF. CDR3 sequence (DNA): TGTGCCAGCAGCCGAACCCGGGAGGGCCGGTACGAGCAGTACTTC.

Comment on this clone: It is likely a read error: a sequence one base away is far more abundant. The sample carries other DNA sequences with the same CDR3. The rearrangement uses TRBV7-9 and TRBJ2-7; TRBD1 matches at 7 bases. In germline, CDR1 is SEHNR, CDR2 FQNEAQ (reference sequence). The CDR3 consists of 13 residues. The junction had 4 bases not matched to a gene; V was cut back by 5 bases and J by 3 bases. CDR3 residues: CASSPGQSYEQYF. The CDR3 region has the DNA TGTGCCAGCAGCCCGGGACAGAGCTACGAGCAGTACTTC.

CDR3 nucleotides: TGCGCCAGCAGCCTCGTAGTGCGGGGGGCGGCCAAAAACATTCAGTACTTC. Protein product: CASSLVVRGAAKNIQYF. The chain is built from TRBV4-1 and TRBJ2-4; 8 bases map to TRBD2. Trimming cost V 4 bases and J 1 base; bases outside gene matches: 9. From germline, CDR1 is MGHRA and CDR2 YSYEKL. The CDR3 is 17 residues long.

This sequence joins TRBV19 and TRBJ2-6; D not certain. The V gene lost 7 bases and the J gene lost 0 bases, with 13 bases spanning the gap. The CDR3 covers 16 residues. CDR1 and CDR2 (germline): LNHDA, SQIVND (reference sequence). CDR3: CASTSGITSGANVLTF. CDR3 DNA sequence: TGTGCCAGTACCTCAGGAATCACCTCTGGGGCCAACGTCCTGACTTTC.

The chain employs TRBV11-2 and TRBJ2-1; the match to TRBD2 covers 14 bases. The CDR3 loop spans 17 amino acids. Germline CDR1 reads SGHAT; CDR2 reads FQNNGV. The V segment lost 4 bases and the J segment 12 bases; nucleotides outside the gene matches: 14. DNA of the CDR3: TGTGCCAGCAGCTCCGGCGGCGGGACTAGCGGGAGCTTGGGGCAGTTCTTC. It yields the protein CASSSGGGTSGSLGQFF.

The chain combines TRBV4-1 with TRBJ2-1; 9 bases agree with TRBD2. J gave up 4 bases and V 1 base, and 5 bases lay outside the gene matches. There are 16 residues in the CDR3. Germline CDR1 is MGHRA and CDR2 is YSYEKL. The CDR3 loop reads CASSQGPSGTYNEQFF. CDR3 in DNA: TGCGCCAGCAGCCAAGGGCCTAGCGGGACTTACAATGAGCAGTTCTTC.

This clone was picked up a small number of times. The chain couples TRBV6-1 to TRBJ1-1; unclear D gene. The CDR3 runs to 15 residues. V lost 1 base to trimming and J lost 1 base, with 10 bases between them. Per germline, CDR1 MNHNS and CDR2 SASEGT. The CDR3 is CASSEGLTRNTEAFF. In DNA, the CDR3 is TGTGCCAGCAGTGAAGGGCTAACTAGGAACACTGAAGCTTTCTTT.

This clone was observed a few times. This likely came from a read error, as a far larger clone is one base away. The J gene is TRBJ1-3, the V gene TRBV4-3, with D possibly TRBD1 on 5 matching bases. The germline V gene has CDR1 LGHNA and CDR2 YSLEER. CDR3 length equals 14 residues. Trimming took 8 bases from V and 0 from J, leaving 11 bases between them. The CDR3 DNA reads as TGCGCCAGCTGCCGGGGCGGCTCTGGAAACACCATATATTTT. This encodes CASCRGGSGNTIYF.

The gene calls are TRBV6-6 and TRBJ2-6; D is unclear. Between the trimmed V and J ends, which lost 7 bases and 0 bases, there was a span of 4 bases. The CDR3 is 13 amino acids. CDR1 and CDR2 (germline): MNHNY, SVGAGI (reference sequence). CDR3 residues: CASTISGANVLTF. Written as DNA, the CDR3 is TGTGCCAGCACCATCTCTGGGGCCAACGTCCTGACTTTC.

This rearrangement joins TRBV2 to TRBJ1-1, with 9 bases lining up with TRBD1. The CDR3 has 16 amino acids. Germline V gives CDR1 SNHLY, CDR2 FYNNEI. With 5 bases clipped from V and 8 bases from J, the junction kept 15 bases outside the gene matches. The CDR3 nucleotides read TGTGCCAGCAGTCCCCGGGACAGGGCCATCAGGTGGGAAGCTTTCTTT. Amino acids: CASSPRDRAIRWEAFF.

The chain is built from TRBV11-2 and TRBJ2-4, with D perhaps matching TRBD1 (7 bases). The length of the CDR3 is 16 residues. Trimming took off 5 bases at V and 0 bases at J, with 14 bases between the two ends. Germline CDR1 is SGHAT and CDR2 is FQNNGV. This CDR3 reads CASSMGGTAAKNIQYF. Here the CDR3 DNA reads TGTGCCAGCAGCATGGGCGGGACAGCAGCCAAAAACATTCAGTACTTC.

This chain connects TRBV9 to TRBJ1-3; D is unresolved. Looked up from germline, CDR1 is SGDLS and CDR2 is YYNGEE. The CDR3 runs to 13 residues. V was trimmed by 6 bases and J by 9 bases, leaving 16 bases between them. CDR3 amino acids: CASTGIGDGTIYF. The CDR3 DNA sequence: TGTGCCAGCACCGGTATCGGGGATGGCACCATATATTTT.

This chain uses TRBV13 with TRBJ2-7; D might be TRBD1 (6 bases). V lost 8 bases and J lost 3, with 17 bases in between. The CDR3 spans 14 residues. Per germline, CDR1 PRHDT and CDR2 FYEKMQ (reference sequence). The CDR3 DNA sequence: TGTGCCAGCGCCTCCGGACAGTCCGACTACGAGCAGTACTTC. It yields the protein CASASGQSDYEQYF.

This chain connects TRBV2 to TRBJ2-2; 12 bases fit TRBD2. With V trimmed by 2 bases and J by 7 bases, 5 bases remained unmatched. Per the germline V gene, CDR1 is SNHLY and CDR2 is FYNNEI. The CDR3 extends over 16 amino acids. CDR3 sequence reads: CASSERLAGANGELFF. DNA of the CDR3: TGTGCCAGCAGTGAAAGACTAGCGGGAGCGAACGGGGAGCTGTTTTTT.

This clone has only one observation. The DNA of the CDR3 is TGTGCCAGCAGCCAGGCGGTAGAAAGCTCTGGGGCCAACGTCCTGACTTTC. Its translation: CASSQAVESSGANVLTF. The V and J genes are TRBV4-2 and TRBJ2-6; D is ambiguous. The germline V and J ends were trimmed by 3 bases and 0 bases, with 12 bases remaining between them. The CDR3 length is 17 residues. From germline, CDR1 is LGHNA and CDR2 YNFKEQ.

V is TRBV29-1 and J is TRBJ1-2; 9 nucleotides align to TRBD1. The CDR3 length is 12 residues. Germline lookup yields CDR1 SQVTM and CDR2 ANQGSEA. V lost 5 bases, J lost 3 bases, and 1 base stayed unmatched. The chain's CDR3 is CSVRTGDYGYTF. The CDR3 DNA reads as TGCAGCGTTCGGACAGGGGACTATGGCTACACCTTC.